Listed below are T cell receptor beta chains from one sample, sequenced in a study of T cell responses to AZD1222 COVID-19 vaccine. TCRdb's copy holds only in-frame clones and misses some; the assay was immunoSEQ multiplex PCR. The repertoire holds over 150,000 clones, with 90% to 95% as singletons. Sequencing was performed on peripheral blood, taken 28 days after the second dose of the MenACWY control vaccine. These receptors were taken from an adult who received the MenACWY meningococcal vaccine as a control. Both conserved end residues are part of each CDR3. The D gene is left open where the match is weak. Clone size is stated in some rows and not others, as once, few, many or a class when expanded.

clone_size: .
v_call: TRBV11-2
cdr3_length: 13
d_call: .
j_call: TRBJ1-4
cdr3_aa: CASSPIFGGQLFF
cdr3_nt: TGTGCCAGCAGCCCAATTTTTGGGGGCCAATTGTTTTTT

clone_size: .
v_call: TRBV3-1/TRBV3-2
cdr3_length: 14
d_call: TRBD1
j_call: TRBJ2-7
cdr3_aa: CASSQTGRKGEQYF
cdr3_nt: TGTGCCAGCAGCCAGACAGGGCGGAAAGGCGAGCAGTACTTC

clone_size: once
v_call: TRBV6-5
cdr3_length: 14
d_call: .
j_call: TRBJ1-4
cdr3_aa: CASSYGSTNEKLFF
cdr3_nt: TGTGCCAGCAGTTACGGATCAACTAATGAAAAACTGTTTTTT

clone_size: .
v_call: TRBV6-5
cdr3_length: 14
d_call: .
j_call: TRBJ2-1
cdr3_aa: CASSYSGWGNEQFF
cdr3_nt: TGTGCCAGCAGTTACTCTGGATGGGGCAATGAGCAGTTCTTC

clone_size: .
v_call: TRBV6-4
cdr3_length: 13
d_call: .
j_call: TRBJ2-3
cdr3_aa: CASSVGAADTQYF
cdr3_nt: TGTGCCAGCAGTGTAGGAGCGGCAGATACGCAGTATTTT

clone_size: .
v_call: TRBV5-1
cdr3_length: 13
d_call: .
j_call: TRBJ1-3
cdr3_aa: CASSLETGNTIYF
cdr3_nt: TGCGCCAGCAGCTTGGAGACAGGAAACACCATATATTTT

clone_size: .
v_call: TRBV7-2
cdr3_length: 14
d_call: .
j_call: TRBJ1-2
cdr3_aa: CASSFGARGRGYTF
cdr3_nt: TGTGCCAGCAGCTTTGGGGCACGGGGCCGGGGCTACACCTTC

clone_size: .
v_call: TRBV2
cdr3_length: 15
d_call: .
j_call: TRBJ1-2
cdr3_aa: CASSSGQPSSYGYTF
cdr3_nt: TGTGCCAGCAGCTCAGGACAGCCATCGTCCTATGGCTACACCTTC

clone_size: once
v_call: TRBV4-3
cdr3_length: 13
d_call: .
j_call: TRBJ1-4
cdr3_aa: CASSQQENEKLFF
cdr3_nt: TGCGCCAGCAGCCAGCAGGAGAATGAAAAACTGTTTTTT

clone_size: .
v_call: TRBV27
cdr3_length: 14
d_call: .
j_call: TRBJ1-4
cdr3_aa: CASKGRETNEKLFF
cdr3_nt: TGTGCCAGCAAGGGCAGGGAGACTAATGAAAAACTGTTTTTT

clone_size: .
v_call: TRBV2
cdr3_length: 15
d_call: TRBD1
j_call: TRBJ1-3
cdr3_aa: CASRIGGAGGNTIYF
cdr3_nt: TGTGCCAGCAGGATAGGGGGCGCGGGAGGAAACACCATATATTTT

clone_size: .
v_call: TRBV7-9
cdr3_length: 14
d_call: TRBD2
j_call: TRBJ2-1
cdr3_aa: CASSLAAGANEQFF
cdr3_nt: TGTGCCAGCAGCTTAGCAGCGGGGGCTAATGAGCAGTTCTTC

clone_size: .
v_call: TRBV4-2
cdr3_length: 14
d_call: .
j_call: TRBJ2-3
cdr3_aa: CASSLGTSTDTQYF
cdr3_nt: TGTGCCAGCAGCCTGGGGACTAGCACAGATACGCAGTATTTT

clone_size: .
v_call: TRBV2
cdr3_length: 14
d_call: TRBD1
j_call: TRBJ1-6
cdr3_aa: CASSPGQRNSPLHF
cdr3_nt: TGTGCCAGCAGTCCGGGACAGCGCAATTCACCCCTCCACTTT

clone_size: .
v_call: TRBV15
cdr3_length: 13
d_call: .
j_call: TRBJ1-5
cdr3_aa: CATSDPGNQPQHF
cdr3_nt: TGTGCCACCAGCGACCCTGGCAATCAGCCCCAGCATTTT

clone_size: .
v_call: TRBV11-2
cdr3_length: 16
d_call: .
j_call: TRBJ1-6
cdr3_aa: CASRIGSRVYNSPLHF
cdr3_nt: TGTGCCAGCAGGATTGGATCCAGGGTTTATAATTCACCCCTCCACTTT

clone_size: .
v_call: TRBV28
cdr3_length: 14
d_call: .
j_call: TRBJ1-1
cdr3_aa: CASSLPPGNTEAFF
cdr3_nt: TGTGCCAGCAGTTTACCTCCCGGGAACACTGAAGCTTTCTTT

clone_size: .
v_call: TRBV12-3/TRBV12-4
cdr3_length: 13
d_call: .
j_call: TRBJ2-2
cdr3_aa: CASTPRLTGELFF
cdr3_nt: TGTGCCAGCACTCCTAGGCTCACCGGGGAGCTGTTTTTT

clone_size: .
v_call: TRBV28
cdr3_length: 14
d_call: .
j_call: TRBJ1-4
cdr3_aa: CASSLGRRGEKLFF
cdr3_nt: TGTGCCAGCAGTTTGGGGCGGAGGGGTGAAAAACTGTTTTTT

clone_size: once
v_call: TRBV19
cdr3_length: 15
d_call: .
j_call: TRBJ1-2
cdr3_aa: CASSIGGQGGSGYTF
cdr3_nt: TGTGCCAGTAGTATCGGGGGCCAGGGAGGAAGTGGCTACACCTTC

clone_size: .
v_call: TRBV5-6
cdr3_length: 16
d_call: .
j_call: TRBJ2-3
cdr3_aa: CASSLPTLGTRDTQYF
cdr3_nt: TGTGCCAGCAGCTTGCCAACATTAGGTACACGGGATACGCAGTATTTT

clone_size: .
v_call: TRBV6-1
cdr3_length: 15
d_call: .
j_call: TRBJ2-7
cdr3_aa: CASSEGIPRPYEQYF
cdr3_nt: TGTGCCAGCAGTGAAGGGATTCCACGGCCATACGAGCAGTACTTC

clone_size: once
v_call: TRBV6-4
cdr3_length: 14
d_call: .
j_call: TRBJ1-5
cdr3_aa: CASSAGVGNQPQHF
cdr3_nt: TGTGCCAGCAGTGCAGGGGTTGGCAATCAGCCCCAGCATTTT

clone_size: few
v_call: TRBV25-1
cdr3_length: 14
d_call: .
j_call: TRBJ1-3
cdr3_aa: CASSERGRGNTIYF
cdr3_nt: TGTGCCAGCAGTGAACGGGGGAGGGGAAACACCATATATTTT

clone_size: .
v_call: TRBV7-9
cdr3_length: 14
d_call: .
j_call: TRBJ1-5
cdr3_aa: CASSESGGNQPQHF
cdr3_nt: TGTGCCAGCAGCGAATCAGGAGGCAATCAGCCCCAGCATTTT

clone_size: .
v_call: TRBV6-5
cdr3_length: 15
d_call: TRBD1
j_call: TRBJ1-5
cdr3_aa: CASSKDRSSNQPQHF
cdr3_nt: TGTGCCAGCAGTAAGGACAGGAGTAGCAATCAGCCCCAGCATTTT

clone_size: .
v_call: TRBV20-1
cdr3_length: 13
d_call: .
j_call: TRBJ1-3
cdr3_aa: CSASGRTRNTIYF
cdr3_nt: TGCAGTGCTAGTGGCCGCACCAGAAACACCATATATTTT

clone_size: .
v_call: TRBV6-2/TRBV6-3
cdr3_length: 13
d_call: .
j_call: TRBJ1-1
cdr3_aa: CASSSRGNSEAFF
cdr3_nt: TGTGCCAGCAGTTCGAGGGGTAACTCTGAAGCTTTCTTT

clone_size: .
v_call: TRBV7-2
cdr3_length: 13
d_call: TRBD1
j_call: TRBJ1-1
cdr3_aa: CASSATGGTEAFF
cdr3_nt: TGTGCCAGCAGCGCAACAGGGGGCACTGAAGCTTTCTTT

clone_size: .
v_call: TRBV6-2/TRBV6-3
cdr3_length: 17
d_call: .
j_call: TRBJ2-6
cdr3_aa: CASSYSRDRGLANVLTF
cdr3_nt: TGTGCCAGCAGTTACTCCCGGGACCGCGGTCTGGCCAACGTCCTGACTTTC

clone_size: .
v_call: TRBV4-3
cdr3_length: 15
d_call: TRBD1
j_call: TRBJ1-1
cdr3_aa: CASSQQETGYTEAFF
cdr3_nt: TGCGCCAGCAGCCAACAGGAGACAGGGTACACTGAAGCTTTCTTT

clone_size: .
v_call: TRBV9
cdr3_length: 14
d_call: TRBD1
j_call: TRBJ2-3
cdr3_aa: CASSNRDRGDTQYF
cdr3_nt: TGTGCCAGCAGCAACCGGGACAGGGGAGATACGCAGTATTTT

clone_size: .
v_call: TRBV7-9
cdr3_length: 14
d_call: TRBD1
j_call: TRBJ2-7
cdr3_aa: CASSFDRVPYEQYF
cdr3_nt: TGTGCCAGCAGTTTTGACAGGGTTCCCTACGAGCAGTACTTC

clone_size: .
v_call: TRBV27
cdr3_length: 11
d_call: TRBD2
j_call: TRBJ2-7
cdr3_aa: CATWGGYEQYF
cdr3_nt: TGTGCCACCTGGGGGGGCTACGAGCAGTACTTC

clone_size: .
v_call: TRBV2
cdr3_length: 14
d_call: .
j_call: TRBJ1-6
cdr3_aa: CASSETGNNSPLHF
cdr3_nt: TGTGCCAGCAGCGAGACAGGCAATAATTCACCCCTCCACTTT

clone_size: .
v_call: TRBV28
cdr3_length: 14
d_call: .
j_call: TRBJ1-2
cdr3_aa: CASSTNPGVYGYTF
cdr3_nt: TGTGCCAGCAGTACTAATCCAGGGGTCTATGGCTACACCTTC

clone_size: .
v_call: TRBV3-1/TRBV3-2
cdr3_length: 16
d_call: TRBD1
j_call: TRBJ2-3
cdr3_aa: CASSQAPGGRTDTQYF
cdr3_nt: TGTGCCAGCAGCCAAGCCCCAGGGGGCAGGACAGATACGCAGTATTTT

clone_size: once
v_call: TRBV2
cdr3_length: 13
d_call: TRBD1
j_call: TRBJ1-4
cdr3_aa: CASRGQGIEKLFF
cdr3_nt: TGTGCCAGCAGGGGACAGGGGATTGAAAAACTGTTTTTT

clone_size: .
v_call: TRBV11-3
cdr3_length: 14
d_call: .
j_call: TRBJ2-3
cdr3_aa: CASSLSGFADTQYF
cdr3_nt: TGTGCCAGCAGCTTAAGCGGGTTCGCAGATACGCAGTATTTT

clone_size: .
v_call: TRBV30
cdr3_length: 13
d_call: .
j_call: TRBJ2-2
cdr3_aa: CAWSNPPGWELFF
cdr3_nt: TGTGCCTGGAGTAACCCCCCAGGGTGGGAGCTGTTTTTT